This TCR beta chain was obtained from a study of blood T cell repertoires in COVID-19. This clone occurred a few times. In the original workflow: Amplification of reference gene primers provided the estimated nucleated cell counts. Profiling relied on immunoSEQ multiplex PCR, and the TCRdb table lists in-frame clones only, not all of them. V and J calls and clone size are given by that table; D and trimming were obtained from the DNA. The repertoire consists of 130,000 to 150,000 clones, with approximately 80% occurring once and the leading ten covering roughly 7.7%. V was shortened by 5 bases and J by 2 bases, with 6 bases between the two germline ends. The CDR3 consists of 12 residues. Germline values: CDR1 MNHEY, CDR2 SVGEGT.

The clonotype originates from a human donor with acute or convalescent COVID-19. The donor label of this sample is uncertain. The rearrangement uses TRBV6-2 or TRBV6-3 and TRBJ1-1; D uncertain. Sequencing input: peripheral blood. The CDR3 DNA is TGTGCCAGCAGTCCCCTTAACACTGAAGCTTTCTTT. Protein: CASSPLNTEAFF.